The present T cell receptor (beta chain) was sequenced within a study of T cells in Graves' hyperthyroidism and ophthalmopathy. The CDR3 has 14 residues. CDR1 is SGHRS and CDR2 is YFSETQ in the germline V gene. Trimming removed 4 bases at V and 1 base at J, with 11 bases between. TCR beta CDR3 sequences were amplified from RNA transcripts. Primed by the HTBI set, a first-round RT-PCR was run on the TCR CDR3. TCRdb passed the multiplex PCR reads through MiXCR, listing each CDR3 protein once. This table has about 400,000 distinct CDR3 sequences, 15% to 17% appearing once. With respect to this clonotype: Its antigen remains unknown.

Study-wide points: Most clonotypes that expanded in the thyroid above 0.001 also showed up in blood.

The rearrangement joins TRBV5-1 to TRBJ1-1; D is uncertain. The clonotype originates from a woman under 30 with Graves' hyperthyroidism. Sequencing used blood. In DNA form, the CDR3 reads TGCGCCAGCAGCGGGCGGACCGCGAACACTGAAGCTTTCTTT. Encoded protein: CASSGRTANTEAFF.